This T cell receptor beta chain derives from a study of blood T cell repertoires in COVID-19. Seattle cases were enrolled at active infection and followed longitudinally. Using immunoSEQ multiplex PCR, the repertoire was profiled, and TCRdb retains in-frame clones only, with some absent. Altogether 300,000 to 400,000 clones are present, 70% to 90% being singletons, with the ten largest covering 1.5% to 2%. CDR3 length equals 15 residues. CDR1 and CDR2 (germline): LGHNA, YSLEER. The ends were cut back, 1 base at V and 4 bases at J, with 14 bases in the middle. This clonotype originated in a woman younger than 45 with COVID-19, enrolled during active disease. The chain couples TRBV4-3 to TRBJ2-7; weak D call: TRBD1 (6 bases). The sample was peripheral blood. CDR3 loop: CASSQAATGIYEQYF. The CDR3 nucleotides are TGCGCCAGCAGCCAAGCGGCTACAGGGATTTACGAGCAGTACTTC.